This T cell receptor (beta chain) was obtained from a study of blood T cell repertoires in COVID-19 (TCRdb year 2020). Study-level background: The collaborator samples originated in the United States, Italy and Spain and spanned the acute and convalescent phases of COVID-19. The material from the prospective study consisted of cDNA or gDNA derived from T cells, B-cell-depleted T cells, or PBMCs. The dataset comprised deeply sampled blood TCRbeta repertoires from subjects exposed to, actively infected with, or recovered from COVID-19. The repertoires were released in a freely available public database meant as a resource for research on the immune response to SARS-CoV-2. The samples were drawn from the first 160 participants of the ongoing ImmuneRACE study and from 950 to 1,500 subjects provided by 6 global collaborators. The sample metadata nearly always contained a de-identified subject ID, COVID-19 status, age in years and sex. HLA class I and class II types, where available, came from metadata supplied by the sample provider rather than from assay-based typing.

Collaborating institutions collected whole blood in K2EDTA tubes following their own protocols. For TCRbeta analysis, collaborator samples were shipped as frozen whole blood, as isolated PBMCs, or as DNA extracted from either sample type. General conclusions and limits of the study: Clinical and demographic metadata were provided uncurated, with the amount varying by source and participant.

TCRbeta CDR3 regions were amplified from genomic DNA using the immunoSEQ Assay, a bias-controlled multiplex PCR. On the study's bioinformatics: The number of nucleated cells in each sample was estimated from the amplification of reference gene primers within the assay. To quantify the absolute abundance of each unique TCRbeta CDR3 rearrangement, sequence reads were collapsed and filtered. For each sample, productive Simpson clonality was calculated as the square root of Simpson's diversity index over productive rearrangements. The table was pulled from immuneACCESS by TCRdb, which kept in-frame rearrangements only. Such tables lose some clones; where checked, under half of the loss comes from unresolved V genes, and the rest has no known cause. That table is the source of V, J and clone size, and D and trimming were worked out from the DNA. Across this sample there are roughly 99,000 clones, with roughly 88% seen only once. Of the sample, under 7% is held by the ten largest clones.

CDR3 length: 12 amino acids, cysteine to phenylalanine. Of all the DNA, just the CDR3 is kept, 36 bases in frame from base 1. The trim is 9 bases for V and 0 bases for J, with a gap of 9 bases between the germline ends. The CDR1 and CDR2 encoded by the germline V gene are SGDLS and YYNGEE. Of note for this clone: It lacks a known antigen. No base qualities exist here, and no much larger clone lies one base off it.

Recombination linked TRBV9 to TRBJ1-1; the D gene is not confidently resolved. Material for sequencing was peripheral blood. This TCR was sampled from a man aged 50 or older with active or convalescent COVID-19. The DNA sequence reads TGTGCCACGGGAGCTATGAACACTGAAGCTTTCTTT. It codes for CATGAMNTEAFF.